One and the same sample provided the 30 T cell receptor beta chains below, sequenced in a study of regulatory dendritic cells for organ transplantation. Their cognate antigens are unknown. Sorted T cells were CFSE-labeled and cultured four to five days with allogeneic regulatory or mature dendritic cells at 1:10. Profiled with immunoSEQ multiplex PCR; TCRdb holds only in-frame clones, not every one. This sample has approximately 11,000 clones, with approximately 65% found just once. The sample was naive CD4+ T cells from blood cultured with dendritic cells. Subset here: CD45RA+ naive T cells. These receptors were taken from a human donor in good health.

The rearrangement uses TRBV5-1 and TRBJ2-1, with 7 bases that match TRBD1. CDR1 is SGHRS and CDR2 is YFSETQ in the germline V gene. The CDR3 runs 17 residues. Trimming cost V 6 bases and J 0 bases; bases outside gene matches: 12. This CDR3 is CASTTALGQSSYNEQFF. DNA of the CDR3: TGCGCCAGCACCACCGCCTTGGGACAGAGCTCCTACAATGAGCAGTTCTTC.

This clone was recorded a few times. The rearrangement links TRBV19 to TRBJ1-3; 8 bases fit TRBD1. The ends lost 6 bases at V and 3 bases at J; junction bases unmatched: 4. The CDR3 spans 14 residues. The germline V gene has CDR1 LNHDA and CDR2 SQIVND (reference sequence). The CDR3 DNA reads as TGTGCCAGTAGAGGCAGGGGGCTTGGAAACACCATATATTTT. Encoded protein: CASRGRGLGNTIYF.

The chain recombines TRBV7-2 with TRBJ2-3; 7 nucleotides align to TRBD1. V lost 5 bases and J lost 3; bases outside the gene matches: 5. CDR3 length: 14 residues. In germline, CDR1 is SGHTA, CDR2 FQGNSA. Written as DNA, the CDR3 is TGTGCCAGCAGCCGACAGGGTGGGACAGATACGCAGTATTTT. Protein product: CASSRQGGTDTQYF.

This sequence joins TRBV10-3 and TRBJ2-5, with 12 bases fitting TRBD2. Per germline, CDR1 ENHRY and CDR2 SYGVKD. This CDR3 is built from 18 residues. V was pared by 7 bases and J by 5 bases, with 17 bases of the junction left unmatched. The DNA for the CDR3 is TGTGCCATCAAACCGGGACAGGCCGGACTAGCGGGGAGGGAGACCCAGTACTTC. Its translation: CAIKPGQAGLAGRETQYF.

The CDR3 here is CASSPRDSSYEQYF. CDR3 DNA: TGTGCCAGCAGTCCGAGGGACAGCTCCTACGAGCAGTACTTC. The J gene is TRBJ2-7, the V gene TRBV2; TRBD1 aligns across 7 bases. Germline V gives CDR1 SNHLY, CDR2 FYNNEI. J gave up 0 bases and V 5 bases, and 4 bases lay outside the gene matches. CDR3 size: 14 residues.

The chain's CDR3 is CASSKGQGSYTEAFF. In DNA form, the CDR3 reads TGTGCCAGCAGTAAGGGACAGGGAAGTTACACTGAAGCTTTCTTT. The chain has TRBV6-5 and TRBJ1-1; 9 bases line up with TRBD1. Per germline, CDR1 MNHEY and CDR2 SVGAGI. V lost 5 bases, J lost 3 bases, and 7 bases stayed unmatched. This CDR3 spans 15 amino acids.

The genes are TRBV19 and TRBJ1-2; 9 bases are a match to TRBD1. CDR3 length equals 15 residues. CDR1 LNHDA and CDR2 SQIVND come from the germline V gene (reference sequence). The junction had 6 bases not matched to a gene; V was cut back by 5 bases and J by 2 bases. The CDR3 nucleotides read TGTGCCAGTAGTTTCCGAGGGACAGGGAACTATGGCTACACCTTC. Amino acid sequence: CASSFRGTGNYGYTF.

V is TRBV12-5 and J is TRBJ2-2; TRBD1 matches 7 bases. The length of the CDR3 is 17 residues. Germline V gene lookup returns CDR1 LGHNT and CDR2 FRNRAP. Losses at the gene ends were 0 bases for V and 5 bases for J; bases not matched to a gene: 9. CDR3 coding DNA: TGTGCTAGTGGTTTGGTAACAGGGGCCGATGCAACCGGGGAGCTGTTTTTT. Its translation: CASGLVTGADATGELFF.

The chain is built from TRBV19 and TRBJ1-2; D call uncertain. There are 14 residues in the CDR3. Per the germline V gene, CDR1 is LNHDA and CDR2 is SQIVND (reference sequence). V was clipped by 7 bases and J by 2 bases, with 14 bases between them. The CDR3 loop reads CASTPPGTNYGYTF. For the CDR3, the DNA is TGTGCCAGTACCCCTCCGGGAACCAACTATGGCTACACCTTC.

V is TRBV5-1 and J is TRBJ2-1; 7 bases are a match to TRBD2. This CDR3 has 12 amino acids. Germline values: CDR1 SGHRS, CDR2 YFSETQ. With 0 bases clipped from V and 10 bases from J, the junction kept 1 base outside the gene matches. CDR3 bases: TGCGCCAGCAGCTTGGAGCGGGACGAGCAGTTCTTC. This encodes CASSLERDEQFF.

The chain links TRBV7-2 to TRBJ1-2; 7 nucleotides agree with TRBD1. Germline V gene data show CDR1 as SGHTA and CDR2 as FQGNSA. J gave up 2 bases and V 5 bases, and 20 bases lay outside the gene matches. The CDR3 has 19 amino acids. CDR3 nucleotides: TGTGCCAGCAGCGAATCCCGGGACAGCTTACTACTGCGGAACTATGGCTACACCTTC. This sequence encodes CASSESRDSLLLRNYGYTF.

This chain links TRBV7-3 with TRBJ1-1, with no clear D. The CDR3 is made up of 14 amino acids. Germline V CDR1 and CDR2: SGHTA, FQGTGA. V was trimmed by 0 bases and J by 1 base, leaving 6 bases between them. This CDR3 is CASSLTGGNTEAFF. The CDR3 coding sequence is TGTGCCAGCAGCTTAACTGGAGGGAACACTGAAGCTTTCTTT.

The rearrangement links TRBV29-1 to TRBJ1-1, with 10 bases fitting TRBD1. The CDR3 runs 14 residues. V lost 5 bases to trimming and J lost 5 bases; unmatched junction nucleotides: 8. Germline V gene lookup returns CDR1 SQVTM and CDR2 ANQGSEA. CDR3: CSVLDRGLRTEAFF. CDR3 nucleotides: TGCAGCGTTCTAGACAGGGGGCTTAGAACTGAAGCTTTCTTT.

The chain is built from TRBV19 and TRBJ1-5, with TRBD1 matching over 10 bases. This CDR3 is 15 amino acids long. Unmatched junction bases numbered 5, after V lost 3 bases and J lost 6 bases. Germline V lookup: CDR1 LNHDA, CDR2 SQIVND (reference sequence). CDR3 sequence: CASSIRTGGPQPQHF. The CDR3 DNA follows: TGTGCCAGTAGTATCCGGACAGGGGGTCCTCAGCCCCAGCATTTT.

The V and J genes are TRBV4-2 and TRBJ1-5, with 8 nucleotides matching TRBD1. With 10 bases clipped from V and 7 bases from J, the junction kept 6 bases outside the gene matches. CDR3 length equals 12 residues. Per germline, CDR1 LGHNA and CDR2 YNFKEQ. The CDR3 region is CATGQGRQPQHF. CDR3 in DNA: TGTGCCACCGGACAGGGACGACAGCCCCAGCATTTT.

V usage is TRBV27 and J usage is TRBJ2-1; D perhaps matches TRBD1 (5 bases). The length of the CDR3 is 13 residues. Trimming took off 2 bases at V and 7 bases at J, with 9 bases between the two ends. Germline CDR1 and CDR2: MNHEY and SMNVEV (reference sequence). In DNA, the CDR3 is TGTGCCAGCAGTTTAAACAGGATGAATGAGCAGTTCTTC. Protein: CASSLNRMNEQFF.

The chain joins TRBV5-1 to TRBJ2-3; 7 bases match TRBD2. Per the germline V gene, CDR1 is SGHRS and CDR2 is YFSETQ. The CDR3 has 14 amino acids. The V segment lost 4 bases and the J segment 6 bases; nucleotides outside the gene matches: 8. The CDR3 protein is CASSLGLEHDTQYF. In DNA, the CDR3 is TGCGCCAGCAGCCTTGGACTAGAGCACGATACGCAGTATTTT.

The chain's CDR3 is CASSVERGRETQYF. The CDR3 nucleotides read TGTGCCAGCAGCGTAGAGAGGGGGAGAGAGACCCAGTACTTC. This chain uses TRBV9 with TRBJ2-5; tentative D call: TRBD1 (6 bases). Germline V lookup: CDR1 SGDLS, CDR2 YYNGEE. The CDR3 covers 14 residues. V lost 0 bases and J lost 4, with 10 bases in between.

This clone was detected a few times. J is TRBJ1-3 and V is TRBV5-8, with a weak D call TRBD1 (5 bases). The CDR3 is 18 amino acids. Germline V gene data show CDR1 as SGHTS and CDR2 as YDEGEE. V shed 4 bases and J shed 0 bases, with 20 bases lying between them. The chain's CDR3 is CASSPPTGVTISGNTIYF. The CDR3 nucleotides read TGTGCCAGCAGCCCCCCAACGGGGGTTACAATCTCTGGAAACACCATATATTTT.

This clone appeared a few times. The chain joins TRBV4-1 to TRBJ1-2, with 10 nucleotides matching TRBD1. V shed 3 bases and J 4 bases; nucleotides not matched to a gene: 8. CDR3 length: 16 amino acids. The germline V gene has CDR1 MGHRA and CDR2 YSYEKL. CDR3 nucleotide sequence: TGCGCCAGCAGCCAGACCGGGACAGGGGTATTCTATGGCTACACCTTC. It translates to CASSQTGTGVFYGYTF.

The rearrangement uses TRBV27 and TRBJ2-1; no clear D. The CDR3 is 15 residues long. Germline V lookup: CDR1 MNHEY, CDR2 SMNVEV (reference sequence). Deletions cut 3 bases from V and 1 base from J, with 10 bases between. The CDR3 region has the DNA TGTGCCAGCAGTTTTGTGGCCGAATCCTACAATGAGCAGTTCTTC. This gives the protein CASSFVAESYNEQFF.

V and J are TRBV13 and TRBJ1-6, with 8 bases identical to TRBD1. This CDR3 is 15 amino acids long. Unmatched junction bases numbered 9, after V lost 5 bases and J lost 9 bases. Germline V gene sequence: CDR1 PRHDT, CDR2 FYEKMQ (reference sequence). CDR3 DNA: TGTGCCAGCAGCGTCGGACAGGGTTTAATTTCACCCCTCCACTTT. Translated: CASSVGQGLISPLHF.

This sequence joins TRBV19 and TRBJ1-5; tentatively, D is TRBD1 (6 bases). CDR1 is LNHDA, CDR2 SQIVND, per germline (reference sequence). The CDR3 totals 14 residues. Trimming shortened V by 9 bases and J by 6 bases, and 18 bases separated the two germline ends. Here the CDR3 DNA reads TGTGCCAGCGTAGACAGGTTCTACGGTCAGCCCCAGCATTTT. This sequence encodes CASVDRFYGQPQHF.

This clone was recorded only once. The chain employs TRBV5-1 and TRBJ1-2, with a tentative D call TRBD1 (6 bases). Germline V gene data show CDR1 as SGHRS and CDR2 as YFSETQ. The CDR3 runs 14 residues. The V end lost 1 base, the J end lost 1 base, and 8 bases lay between the germline ends. The chain's CDR3 is CASSLLQGNYGYTF. CDR3 DNA sequence: TGCGCCAGCAGCTTGTTACAGGGTAACTATGGCTACACCTTC.

The chain couples TRBV2 to TRBJ1-5; D is perhaps TRBD1 (5 bases). V was clipped by 4 bases and J by 3 bases, with 10 bases between them. CDR1 SNHLY and CDR2 FYNNEI come from the germline V gene. CDR3 size: 14 residues. The CDR3 is CASSAGILNQPQHF. The CDR3 DNA sequence: TGTGCCAGCAGTGCAGGGATCCTCAATCAGCCCCAGCATTTT.

The chain couples TRBV4-1 to TRBJ1-2; the match to TRBD1 covers 10 bases. V gave up 1 base and J gave up 6 bases; unmatched junction bases: 5. Germline V CDR1 and CDR2: MGHRA, YSYEKL. The CDR3 spans 15 residues. The CDR3 here is CASSQGQGAINGYTF. CDR3 nucleotides: TGCGCCAGCAGCCAAGGACAGGGGGCGATTAATGGCTACACCTTC.

This chain uses TRBV5-4 with TRBJ2-4; 12 nucleotides match TRBD1. The germline gives CDR1 SGHNT, CDR2 YYREEE (reference sequence). This CDR3 is built from 16 residues. Trimming removed 1 base from V and 9 bases from J; junction bases left unmatched: 8. The CDR3 sequence: CASSLPGQGASGIQYF. The CDR3 DNA sequence: TGTGCCAGCAGCTTGCCGGGACAGGGGGCATCAGGCATTCAGTACTTC.

The J gene is TRBJ2-1, the V gene TRBV5-1; no clear D gene. The CDR3 length is 16 residues. V was trimmed by 1 base and J by 3 bases, leaving 14 bases between them. Germline V gene sequence: CDR1 SGHRS, CDR2 YFSETQ. The CDR3 DNA reads TGCGCCAGCAGCTTGTACTCGGTTGATATCTACAATGAGCAGTTCTTC. It encodes CASSLYSVDIYNEQFF.

This clone was found a few times. This chain connects TRBV25-1 to TRBJ2-2; D remains unclear. Trimming took 0 bases from V and 6 from J, leaving 5 bases between them. CDR1 and CDR2 from the germline V gene are MGHDK and SYGVNS. This CDR3 region has 13 residues. The CDR3 DNA reads TGTGCCAGCAGTGAATACGTCCCCGGGGAGCTGTTTTTT. Translation gives CASSEYVPGELFF.

The chain employs TRBV7-8 and TRBJ1-1; D is perhaps TRBD1 (6 bases). Trimming left V 1 base short and J 6 bases short, with 15 bases between. In germline, CDR1 is SGHVS, CDR2 FQNEAQ. The CDR3 length is 15 residues. This chain's CDR3 is CASSLVTGTIAEAFF. Written as DNA, the CDR3 is TGTGCCAGCAGCTTAGTCACAGGGACGATAGCTGAAGCTTTCTTT.